This T cell receptor beta chain was identified in a study of beta chain features in type 1 diabetes. As concerns this clone: The antigen is not known.

Each of the CD4+ naive, central memory, regulatory and stem cell-like memory populations was sorted via CD45RO/CCR7/CD25/CD127/CD95/CD27. Per the germline V gene, CDR1 is LNHNV and CDR2 is YYDKDF (reference sequence). This CDR3 has 16 residues. V dropped 3 bases and J dropped 3 bases, with 15 bases sitting between them. The study's findings and limits: Patients showed naive, central memory and Treg TCRB repertoires that appeared more similar than those of healthy donors. Although PCR might favor shorter templates, it would do so equally in patients and controls.

Expressed TCRB transcripts got sequenced, as all isolated RNA was reverse transcribed. The average output of naive, central memory and regulatory T cell samples was several million reads. Assay used: immunoSEQ multiplex PCR; TCRdb lists only in-frame clones, some missing. The data show more than 300,000 clones, around 15% seen once. The source of this sequence is a woman in her late teens or twenties in good health. J is TRBJ1-5 and V is TRBV15; a weak D match, TRBD1 (5 bases). Material for sequencing was naive CD4+ T cells from blood. This CDR3 is CATSSSGTGLNQPQHF. CDR3 sequence (DNA): TGTGCCACCAGCAGCTCAGGTACGGGACTCAATCAGCCCCAGCATTTT.